This is a list of T cell receptor beta chains from one sample in a study of blood T cell repertoires in COVID-19. TCRdb's table, derived via immunoSEQ multiplex PCR, lists solely in-frame clones and lacks some. The table includes 210,000 or so clones, approximately 81% detected once. Sequencing input: PBMCs or T cells enriched from blood (not recorded which). These receptors originate from a woman in her forties or fifties with acute COVID-19. Both conserved end residues are part of each CDR3. The order of the fields is D gene, J gene, V gene, clone size, CDR3 protein, CDR3 DNA. A D gene is named only where the DNA matches it firmly. Clone size, where shown, is once, few, many, or a class for clones that have expanded.

d_gene: NA; j_gene: TRBJ2-7; v_gene: TRBV20-1; abundance: NA; CDR3aa: CSASLTYEQYF; CDR3nt: TGCAGTGCTAGCCTTACCTACGAGCAGTACTTC
d_gene: NA; j_gene: TRBJ2-3; v_gene: TRBV7-2; abundance: NA; CDR3aa: CASSLDSGQSTDTQYF; CDR3nt: TGTGCCAGCAGCTTAGATTCAGGACAGAGCACAGATACGCAGTATTTT
d_gene: TRBD1; j_gene: TRBJ1-2; v_gene: TRBV6-2/TRBV6-3; abundance: NA; CDR3aa: CASSRDREYGYTF; CDR3nt: TGTGCCAGCAGCCGGGACAGGGAATATGGCTACACCTTC
d_gene: NA; j_gene: TRBJ1-3; v_gene: TRBV19; abundance: NA; CDR3aa: CASSQAYSGNTIYF; CDR3nt: TGTGCCAGTAGTCAGGCCTACTCTGGAAACACCATATATTTT
d_gene: NA; j_gene: TRBJ2-1; v_gene: TRBV21-1; abundance: NA; CDR3aa: CASSHGTSGRTSSYNEQFF; CDR3nt: TGTGCCAGCAGTCACGGGACTAGCGGGAGGACCAGCTCCTACAATGAGCAGTTCTTC
d_gene: TRBD1; j_gene: TRBJ1-5; v_gene: TRBV24-1; abundance: NA; CDR3aa: CAIGQDYSNQPQHF; CDR3nt: TGTGCCATCGGACAGGACTATAGCAATCAGCCCCAGCATTTT
d_gene: TRBD1; j_gene: TRBJ2-6; v_gene: TRBV11-3; abundance: once; CDR3aa: CASSPRTGGAGSGANVLTF; CDR3nt: TGTGCCAGCAGCCCGCGGACAGGGGGCGCCGGCTCTGGGGCCAACGTCCTGACTTTC
d_gene: NA; j_gene: TRBJ2-3; v_gene: TRBV7-8; abundance: few; CDR3aa: CASSPVGQRTDTQYF; CDR3nt: TGTGCCAGCAGCCCAGTCGGACAACGTACAGATACGCAGTATTTT
d_gene: TRBD1; j_gene: TRBJ1-2; v_gene: TRBV4-3; abundance: NA; CDR3aa: CASSQDWRGRSYGYTF; CDR3nt: TGCGCCAGCAGCCAAGATTGGAGGGGGCGGTCCTATGGCTACACCTTC
d_gene: NA; j_gene: TRBJ2-5; v_gene: TRBV2; abundance: NA; CDR3aa: CASSPGLTQYF; CDR3nt: TGTGCCAGCAGTCCAGGGCTGACCCAGTACTTC
d_gene: TRBD1; j_gene: TRBJ2-7; v_gene: TRBV28; abundance: NA; CDR3aa: CASRRQGLTYEQYF; CDR3nt: TGTGCCAGCAGGAGACAGGGTCTGACCTACGAGCAGTACTTC
d_gene: NA; j_gene: TRBJ1-1; v_gene: TRBV6-5; abundance: NA; CDR3aa: CASKYSKNTEAFF; CDR3nt: TGTGCCAGCAAGTATAGTAAGAACACTGAAGCTTTCTTT
d_gene: TRBD1; j_gene: TRBJ1-5; v_gene: TRBV27; abundance: NA; CDR3aa: CASRPENRGNQPQHF; CDR3nt: TGTGCCAGCCGTCCGGAAAACAGGGGGAATCAGCCCCAGCATTTT
d_gene: TRBD1; j_gene: TRBJ2-5; v_gene: TRBV28; abundance: NA; CDR3aa: CASSLPSQGVETQYF; CDR3nt: TGTGCCAGCAGTTTACCAAGCCAGGGGGTGGAGACCCAGTACTTC
d_gene: NA; j_gene: TRBJ2-1; v_gene: TRBV19; abundance: NA; CDR3aa: CASSIGESLYSYNEQFF; CDR3nt: TGTGCCAGTAGTATAGGCGAGAGCCTGTATTCCTACAATGAGCAGTTCTTC
d_gene: TRBD1; j_gene: TRBJ1-2; v_gene: TRBV3-1/TRBV3-2; abundance: NA; CDR3aa: CASSQGQGIGGYTF; CDR3nt: TGTGCCAGCAGCCAGGGACAGGGAATAGGTGGCTACACCTTC
d_gene: NA; j_gene: TRBJ1-1; v_gene: TRBV6-2/TRBV6-3; abundance: few; CDR3aa: CASSYSPGKNTEAFF; CDR3nt: TGTGCCAGCAGTTACTCCCCAGGGAAGAACACTGAAGCTTTCTTT
d_gene: NA; j_gene: TRBJ1-2; v_gene: TRBV24-1; abundance: NA; CDR3aa: CATSPGGNYGYTF; CDR3nt: TGTGCCACCTCCCCCGGGGGTAACTATGGCTACACCTTC
d_gene: TRBD1; j_gene: TRBJ2-5; v_gene: TRBV19; abundance: NA; CDR3aa: CASSNGQVGETQYF; CDR3nt: TGTGCCAGTAGTAACGGACAGGTGGGGGAGACCCAGTACTTC
d_gene: TRBD1; j_gene: TRBJ1-4; v_gene: TRBV28; abundance: NA; CDR3aa: CASSFVTGASEKLFF; CDR3nt: TGTGCCAGCAGTTTCGTGACAGGGGCTAGTGAAAAACTGTTTTTT
d_gene: TRBD2; j_gene: TRBJ2-7; v_gene: TRBV3-1/TRBV3-2; abundance: NA; CDR3aa: CASSQDREAGGRYEQYF; CDR3nt: TGTGCCAGCAGCCAAGATCGGGAAGCGGGGGGGCGATACGAGCAGTACTTC
d_gene: TRBD2; j_gene: TRBJ2-3; v_gene: TRBV7-3; abundance: once; CDR3aa: CASSLGPSGLSTDTQYF; CDR3nt: TGTGCCAGCAGCTTAGGTCCTAGCGGGCTGAGCACAGATACGCAGTATTTT
d_gene: TRBD1; j_gene: TRBJ1-2; v_gene: TRBV28; abundance: NA; CDR3aa: CASSLSPVQGGGYTF; CDR3nt: TGTGCCAGCAGTTTATCTCCCGTACAGGGGGGCGGCTACACCTTC
d_gene: NA; j_gene: TRBJ2-3; v_gene: TRBV6-2/TRBV6-3; abundance: NA; CDR3aa: CASSGRKGSTDTQYF; CDR3nt: TGTGCCAGCAGTGGAAGGAAGGGGAGCACAGATACGCAGTATTTT
d_gene: TRBD2; j_gene: TRBJ2-7; v_gene: TRBV6-5; abundance: once; CDR3aa: CASRNTGGSAYEQYF; CDR3nt: TGTGCCAGCAGGAACACGGGGGGGTCCGCCTACGAGCAGTACTTC
d_gene: NA; j_gene: TRBJ1-5; v_gene: TRBV27; abundance: NA; CDR3aa: CASSSSSGRYNQPQHF; CDR3nt: TGTGCCAGCAGTTCTTCTAGCGGGCGGTACAATCAGCCCCAGCATTTT
d_gene: NA; j_gene: TRBJ2-7; v_gene: TRBV19; abundance: NA; CDR3aa: CASSLTRSRWDEQYF; CDR3nt: TGTGCCAGTAGCCTAACTAGGAGTCGATGGGACGAGCAGTACTTC